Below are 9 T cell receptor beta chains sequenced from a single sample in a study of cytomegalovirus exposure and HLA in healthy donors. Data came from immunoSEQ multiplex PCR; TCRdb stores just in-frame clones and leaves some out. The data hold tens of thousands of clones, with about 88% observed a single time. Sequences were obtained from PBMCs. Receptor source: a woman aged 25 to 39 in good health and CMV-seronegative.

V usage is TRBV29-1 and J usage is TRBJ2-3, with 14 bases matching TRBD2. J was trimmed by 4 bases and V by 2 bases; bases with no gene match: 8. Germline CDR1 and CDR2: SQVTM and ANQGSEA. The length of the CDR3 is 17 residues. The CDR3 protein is CSVEPQTSGRAADTQYF. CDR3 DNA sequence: TGCAGCGTTGAACCGCAGACTAGCGGGAGGGCTGCAGATACGCAGTATTTT.

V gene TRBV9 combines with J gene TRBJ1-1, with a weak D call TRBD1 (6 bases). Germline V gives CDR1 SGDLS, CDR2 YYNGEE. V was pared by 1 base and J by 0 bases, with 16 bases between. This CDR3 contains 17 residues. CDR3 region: CASSVTPTTGLNTEAFF. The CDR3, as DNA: TGTGCCAGCAGCGTAACCCCTACGACAGGATTGAACACTGAAGCTTTCTTT.

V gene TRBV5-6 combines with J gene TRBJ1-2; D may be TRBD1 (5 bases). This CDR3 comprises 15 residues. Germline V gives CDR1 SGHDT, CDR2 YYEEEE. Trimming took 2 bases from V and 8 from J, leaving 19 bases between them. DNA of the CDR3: TGTGCCAGCAGCTTCTTGACCGGGGGGGTATCCGGCTACACCTTC. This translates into CASSFLTGGVSGYTF.

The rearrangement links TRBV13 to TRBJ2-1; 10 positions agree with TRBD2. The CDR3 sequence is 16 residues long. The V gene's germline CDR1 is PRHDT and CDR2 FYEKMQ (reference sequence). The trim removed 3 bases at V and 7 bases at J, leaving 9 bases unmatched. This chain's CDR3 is CASSLVRLAGANEQFF. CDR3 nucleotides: TGTGCCAGCAGCTTGGTCAGGCTAGCGGGAGCTAATGAGCAGTTCTTC.

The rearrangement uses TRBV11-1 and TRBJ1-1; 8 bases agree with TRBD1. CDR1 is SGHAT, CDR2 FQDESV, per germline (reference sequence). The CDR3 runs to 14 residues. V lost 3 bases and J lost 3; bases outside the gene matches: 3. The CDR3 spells CASSFWTGYTEAFF. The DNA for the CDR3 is TGTGCCAGCAGCTTCTGGACAGGGTACACTGAAGCTTTCTTT.

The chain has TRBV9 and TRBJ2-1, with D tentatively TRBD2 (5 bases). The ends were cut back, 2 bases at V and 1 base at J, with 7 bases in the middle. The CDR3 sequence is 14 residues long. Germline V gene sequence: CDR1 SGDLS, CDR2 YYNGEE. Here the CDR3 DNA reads TGTGCCAGCAGCGTGGGAGAATCCTACAATGAGCAGTTCTTC. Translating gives CASSVGESYNEQFF.

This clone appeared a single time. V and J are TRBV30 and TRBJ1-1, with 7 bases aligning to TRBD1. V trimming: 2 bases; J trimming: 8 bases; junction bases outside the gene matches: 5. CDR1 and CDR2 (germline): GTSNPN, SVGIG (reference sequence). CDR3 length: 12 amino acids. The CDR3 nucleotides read TGTGCCTGGAGTCATGGGACAGTCGAAGCTTTCTTT. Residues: CAWSHGTVEAFF. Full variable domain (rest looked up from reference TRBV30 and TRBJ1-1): SQTIHQWPATLVQPVGSPLSLECTVEGTSNPNLYWYRQAAGRGLQLLFYSVGIGQISSEVPQNLSASRPQDRQFILSSKKLLLSDSGFYLCAWSHGTVEAFFGQGTRLTVV.

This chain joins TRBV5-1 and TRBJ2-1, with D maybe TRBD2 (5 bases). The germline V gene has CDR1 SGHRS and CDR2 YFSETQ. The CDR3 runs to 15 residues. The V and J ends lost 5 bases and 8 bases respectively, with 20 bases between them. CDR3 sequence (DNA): TGCGCCAGCAGTCACGGCGGTACGGATAGCGATGAGCAGTTCTTC. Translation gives CASSHGGTDSDEQFF.

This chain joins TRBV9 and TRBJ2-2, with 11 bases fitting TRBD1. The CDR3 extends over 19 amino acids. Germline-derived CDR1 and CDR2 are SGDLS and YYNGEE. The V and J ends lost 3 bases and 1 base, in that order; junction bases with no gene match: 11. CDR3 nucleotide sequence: TGTGCCAGCAGCGCAAGGACAGGGGGCGCGTTGAGGAACACCGGGGAGCTGTTTTTT. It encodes CASSARTGGALRNTGELFF.